One T cell receptor (beta chain) is described in this entry. Its target is not known. With the Oncomine TCR Beta short-read assay, DNA from cultured CD4+ T cells was sequenced. TCRdb re-called the PCR reads with MiXCR, one entry per CDR3 protein. This repertoire shows about 15,000 distinct CDR3 sequences, 73% found once; its top ten account for under 13%. These data belong to a study of vaccination and CD4 T cells after COVID-19. Study-level background: Timing of post-vaccine sample collection was a median approximately 72 days after dose two, with a range of 14 to 241.

Treatment meaning: roughly ten-day PBMC culture with coronavirus spike peptide pools or control peptides (ViraFEST assay). Both day 3 and day 7 involved replacing half of the medium with fresh IL-2 medium. The ends were cut back, 4 bases at V and 3 bases at J, with 13 bases in the middle. Germline CDR1 DFQATT, CDR2 SNEGSKA (reference sequence). The CDR3 covers 14 residues. Study-level findings and limits: Median numbers of SARS-CoV-2-reactive clonotypes increased from approximately 23 to 38 (not a significant change). Convalescent patients had a median about 90% of post-vaccine SARS-CoV-2-reactive clones that were detected only after vaccination, not before it.

Material: CD4+ T cells from blood, cultured in vitro. V and J are TRBV20-1 and TRBJ1-3; D is ambiguous. The source is a human donor who had recovered from COVID-19. The DNA of the CDR3 is TGCAGTGCTATCTATCCTCCGCGTGGAAACACCATATATTTT. Its translation is CSAIYPPRGNTIYF.